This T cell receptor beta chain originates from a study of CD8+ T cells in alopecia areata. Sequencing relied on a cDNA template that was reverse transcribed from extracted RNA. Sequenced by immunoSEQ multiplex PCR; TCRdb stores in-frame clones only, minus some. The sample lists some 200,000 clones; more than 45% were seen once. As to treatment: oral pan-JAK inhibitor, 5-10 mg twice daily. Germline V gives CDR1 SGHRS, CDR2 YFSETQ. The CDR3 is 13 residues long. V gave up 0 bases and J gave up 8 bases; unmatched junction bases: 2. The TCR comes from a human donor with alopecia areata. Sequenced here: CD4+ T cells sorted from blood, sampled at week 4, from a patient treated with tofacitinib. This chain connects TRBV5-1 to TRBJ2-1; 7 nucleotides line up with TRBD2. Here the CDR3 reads CASSLGSGDEQFF. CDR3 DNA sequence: TGCGCCAGCAGCTTGGGGAGCGGGGATGAGCAGTTCTTC.